This TCR beta chain was identified in a study of cytomegalovirus exposure and HLA in healthy donors. Overall study results and limits: Association of 16,951 TCR beta sequences with HLA alleles was found at 0.05 false discovery rate in a later analysis.

This PCR relied on a set of 60 Vbeta primers and 13 Jbeta primers. Clones were read by immunoSEQ multiplex PCR, and TCRdb kept only the in-frame ones, dropping some. The table records under 200,000 clones, roughly 82% of them present only once. V lost 0 bases and J 2 bases, leaving 13 bases between the germline ends. Per germline, CDR1 SGHKS and CDR2 YYEKEE (reference sequence). The CDR3 runs to 16 residues. Comment on this clone: Its antigen is currently unknown.

This chain uses TRBV5-5 with TRBJ2-3; D gene unclear. The clonotype comes from a man between 45 and 60 years old in good health and CMV-seropositive. The sequenced sample was PBMCs. CDR3 sequence (DNA): TGTGCCAGCAGCTTGGGGCCGAACCTCTCCACAGATACGCAGTATTTT. Protein product: CASSLGPNLSTDTQYF. Using reference TRBV5-5 and TRBJ2-3 for the parts outside the CDR3, the full variable domain is DAGVTQSPTHLIKTRGQQVTLRCSPISGHKSVSWYQQVLGQGPQFIFQYYEKEERGRGNFPDRFSARQFPNYSSELNVNALLLGDSALYLCASSLGPNLSTDTQYFGPGTRLTVL.